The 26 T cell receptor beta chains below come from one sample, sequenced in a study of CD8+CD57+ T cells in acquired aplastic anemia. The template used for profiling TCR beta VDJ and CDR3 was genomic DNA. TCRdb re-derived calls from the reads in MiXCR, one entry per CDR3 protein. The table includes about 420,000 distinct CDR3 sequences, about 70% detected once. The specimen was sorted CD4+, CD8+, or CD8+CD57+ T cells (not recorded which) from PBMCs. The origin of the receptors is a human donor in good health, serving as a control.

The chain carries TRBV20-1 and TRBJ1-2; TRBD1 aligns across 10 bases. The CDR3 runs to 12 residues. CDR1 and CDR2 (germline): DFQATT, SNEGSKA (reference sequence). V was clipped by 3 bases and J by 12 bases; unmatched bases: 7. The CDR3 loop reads CSARTGGHVNTF. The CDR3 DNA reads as TGCAGTGCTAGGACAGGGGGCCATGTAAACACCTTC.

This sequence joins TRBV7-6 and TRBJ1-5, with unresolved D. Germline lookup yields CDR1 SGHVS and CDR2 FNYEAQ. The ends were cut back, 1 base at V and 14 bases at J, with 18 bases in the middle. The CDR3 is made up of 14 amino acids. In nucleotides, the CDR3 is TGTGCCAGCAGCTTAGATTGTGGGCTTGCGGCCGAGCATTTT. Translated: CASSLDCGLAAEHF.

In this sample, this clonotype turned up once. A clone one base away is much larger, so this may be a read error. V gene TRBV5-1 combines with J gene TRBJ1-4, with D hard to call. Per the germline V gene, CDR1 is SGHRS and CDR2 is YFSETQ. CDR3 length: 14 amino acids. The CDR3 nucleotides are TGCGCCAGCAGCTTAGATCCAACTAATGGAAAACTGTTTTTT. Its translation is CASSLDPTNGKLFF.

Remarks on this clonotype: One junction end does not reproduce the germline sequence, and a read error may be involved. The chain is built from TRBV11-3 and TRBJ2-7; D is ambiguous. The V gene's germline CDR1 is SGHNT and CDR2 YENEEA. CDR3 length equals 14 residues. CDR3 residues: CASSGAAGSSEQYF. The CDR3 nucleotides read TGTGCCAGCAGTGGAGCAGCAGGCTCCTCCGAGCAGTACTTC.

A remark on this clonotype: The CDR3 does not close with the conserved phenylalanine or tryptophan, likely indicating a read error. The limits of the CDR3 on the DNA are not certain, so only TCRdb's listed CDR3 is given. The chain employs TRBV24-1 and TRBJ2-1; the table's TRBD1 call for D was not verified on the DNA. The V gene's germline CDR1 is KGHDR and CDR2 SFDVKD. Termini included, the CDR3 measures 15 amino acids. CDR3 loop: CATSPAGTEETQYFV.

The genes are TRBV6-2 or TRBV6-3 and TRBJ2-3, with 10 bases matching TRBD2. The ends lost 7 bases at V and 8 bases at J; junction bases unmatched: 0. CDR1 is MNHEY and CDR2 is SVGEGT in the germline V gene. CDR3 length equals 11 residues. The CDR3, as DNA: TGTGCCAGCAAGCGGGAGGGTACGCAGTATTTT. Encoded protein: CASKREGTQYF.

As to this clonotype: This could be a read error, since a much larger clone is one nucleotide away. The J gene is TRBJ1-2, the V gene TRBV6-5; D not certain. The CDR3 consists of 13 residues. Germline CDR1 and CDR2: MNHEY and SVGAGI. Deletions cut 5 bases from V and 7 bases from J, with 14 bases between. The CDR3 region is CASSESIPCGYTF. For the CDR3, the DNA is TGTGCCAGCAGTGAAAGTATCCCCTGTGGCTACACCTTC.

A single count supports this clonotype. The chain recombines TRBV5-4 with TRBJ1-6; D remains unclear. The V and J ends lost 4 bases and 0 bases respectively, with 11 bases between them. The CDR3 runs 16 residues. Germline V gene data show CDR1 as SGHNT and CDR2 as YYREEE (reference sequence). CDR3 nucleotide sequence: TGTGCCAGCAGCGTAGGAAGCTCCTCCTATAATTCACCCCTCCACTTT. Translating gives CASSVGSSSYNSPLHF.

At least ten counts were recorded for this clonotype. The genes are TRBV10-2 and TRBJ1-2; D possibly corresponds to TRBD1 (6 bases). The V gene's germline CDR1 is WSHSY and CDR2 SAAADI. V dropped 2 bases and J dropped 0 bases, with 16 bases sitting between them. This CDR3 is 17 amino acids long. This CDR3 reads CASSETRGGLPNYGYTF. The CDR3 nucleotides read TGCGCCAGCAGTGAGACGCGGGGGGGGCTACCTAACTATGGCTACACCTTC.

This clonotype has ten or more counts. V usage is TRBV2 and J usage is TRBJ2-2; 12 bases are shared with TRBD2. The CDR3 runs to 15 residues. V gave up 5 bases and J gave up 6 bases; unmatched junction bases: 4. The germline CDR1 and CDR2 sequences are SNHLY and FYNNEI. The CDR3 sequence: CASSRTSGDAGELFF. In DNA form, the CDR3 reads TGTGCCAGCAGTCGGACTAGCGGGGACGCCGGGGAGCTGTTTTTT.

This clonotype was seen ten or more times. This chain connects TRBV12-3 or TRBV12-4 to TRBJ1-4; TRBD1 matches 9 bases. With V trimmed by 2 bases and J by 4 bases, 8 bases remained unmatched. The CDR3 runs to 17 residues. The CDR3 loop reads CASSLTGGFLGNEKLFF. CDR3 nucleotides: TGTGCCAGCAGTTTAACAGGGGGCTTTCTCGGTAATGAAAAACTGTTTTTT.

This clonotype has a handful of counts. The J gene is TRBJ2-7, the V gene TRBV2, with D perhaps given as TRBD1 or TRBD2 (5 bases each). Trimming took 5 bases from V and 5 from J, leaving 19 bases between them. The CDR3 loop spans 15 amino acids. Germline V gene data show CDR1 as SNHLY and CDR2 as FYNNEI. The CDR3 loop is CASSPIPRAGDEQYF. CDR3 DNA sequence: TGTGCCAGCAGTCCCATACCCAGGGCGGGTGACGAGCAGTACTTC.

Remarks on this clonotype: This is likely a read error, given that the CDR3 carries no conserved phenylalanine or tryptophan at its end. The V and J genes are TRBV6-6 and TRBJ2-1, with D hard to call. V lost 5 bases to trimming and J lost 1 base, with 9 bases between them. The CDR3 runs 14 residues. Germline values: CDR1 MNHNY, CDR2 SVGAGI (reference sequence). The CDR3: CASSTGRSYNEQFR. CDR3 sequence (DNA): TGTGCCAGCAGTACGGGTAGGTCCTACAATGAGCAGTTCAGA.

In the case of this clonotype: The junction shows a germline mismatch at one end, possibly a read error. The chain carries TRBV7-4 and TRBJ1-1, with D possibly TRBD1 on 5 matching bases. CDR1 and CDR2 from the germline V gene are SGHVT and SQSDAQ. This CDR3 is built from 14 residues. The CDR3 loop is CASSFHLGATVKNF. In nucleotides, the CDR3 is TGTGCCAGCAGCTTCCACCTCGGGGCGACAGTGAAAAACTTT.

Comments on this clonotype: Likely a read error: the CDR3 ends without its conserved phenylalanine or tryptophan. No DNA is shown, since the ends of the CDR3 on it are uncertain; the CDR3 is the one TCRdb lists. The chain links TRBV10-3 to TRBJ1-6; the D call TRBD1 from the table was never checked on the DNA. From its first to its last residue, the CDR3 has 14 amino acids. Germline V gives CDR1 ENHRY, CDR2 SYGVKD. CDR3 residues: CAISLRRGDPPFHL.

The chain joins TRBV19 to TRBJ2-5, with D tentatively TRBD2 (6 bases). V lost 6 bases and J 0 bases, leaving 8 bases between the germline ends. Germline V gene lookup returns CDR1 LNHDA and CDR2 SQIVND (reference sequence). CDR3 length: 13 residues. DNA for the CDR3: TGTGCCAGTAGCGGGGGTCACCAAGAGACCCAGTACTTC. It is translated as CASSGGHQETQYF.

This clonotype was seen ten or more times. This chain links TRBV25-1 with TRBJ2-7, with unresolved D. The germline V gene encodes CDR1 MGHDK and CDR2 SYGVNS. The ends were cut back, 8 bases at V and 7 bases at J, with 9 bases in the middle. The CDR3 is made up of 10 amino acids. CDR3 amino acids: CASRLEEQYF. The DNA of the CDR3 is TGTGCCAGCCGCCTAGAGGAGCAGTACTTC.

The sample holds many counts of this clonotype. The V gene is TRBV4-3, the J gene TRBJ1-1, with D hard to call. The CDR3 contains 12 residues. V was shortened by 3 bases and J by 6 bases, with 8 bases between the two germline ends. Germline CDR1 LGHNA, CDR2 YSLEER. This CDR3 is CASSQAGAEAFF. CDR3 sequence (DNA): TGCGCCAGCAGCCAGGCCGGGGCTGAAGCTTTCTTT.

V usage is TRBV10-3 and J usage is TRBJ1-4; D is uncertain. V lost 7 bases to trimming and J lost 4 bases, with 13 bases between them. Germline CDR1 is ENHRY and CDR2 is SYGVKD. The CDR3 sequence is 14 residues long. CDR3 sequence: CAINQPRNNEKLFF. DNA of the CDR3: TGTGCCATCAACCAGCCGAGGAATAATGAAAAACTGTTTTTT.

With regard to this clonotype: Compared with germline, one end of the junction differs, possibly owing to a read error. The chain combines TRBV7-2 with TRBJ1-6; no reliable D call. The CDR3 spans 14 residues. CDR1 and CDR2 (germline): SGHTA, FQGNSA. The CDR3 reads CASSMTRLNSPLHF. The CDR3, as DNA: TGTGCCAGCAGCATGACACGACTCAATTCGCCCCTCCACTTT.

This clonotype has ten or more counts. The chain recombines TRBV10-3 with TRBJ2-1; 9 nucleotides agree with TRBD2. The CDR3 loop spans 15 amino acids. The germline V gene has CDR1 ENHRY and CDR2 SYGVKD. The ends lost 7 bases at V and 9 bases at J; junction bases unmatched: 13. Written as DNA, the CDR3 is TGTGCCATCACCCTCTCCGGGACTAGCTCCGGTGAGCAGTTCTTC. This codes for CAITLSGTSSGEQFF.

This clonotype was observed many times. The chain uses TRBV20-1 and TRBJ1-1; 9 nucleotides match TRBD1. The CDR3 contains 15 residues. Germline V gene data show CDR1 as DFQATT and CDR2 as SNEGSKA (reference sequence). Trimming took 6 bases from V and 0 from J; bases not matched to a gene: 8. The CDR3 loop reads CSAAGTGNMNTEAFF. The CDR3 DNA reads TGCAGTGCAGCCGGGACAGGGAACATGAACACTGAAGCTTTCTTT.

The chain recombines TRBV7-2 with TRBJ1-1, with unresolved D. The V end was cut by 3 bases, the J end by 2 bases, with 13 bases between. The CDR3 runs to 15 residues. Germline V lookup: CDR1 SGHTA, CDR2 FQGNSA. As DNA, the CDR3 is TGTGCCAGCAGCTTTGACGGACGGGCCAACACTGAAGCTTTCTTT. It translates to CASSFDGRANTEAFF.

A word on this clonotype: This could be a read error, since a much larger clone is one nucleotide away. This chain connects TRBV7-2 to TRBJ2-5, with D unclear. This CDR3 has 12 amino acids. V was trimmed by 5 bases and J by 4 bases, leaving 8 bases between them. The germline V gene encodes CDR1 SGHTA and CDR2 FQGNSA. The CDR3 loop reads CASSQDVETQYF. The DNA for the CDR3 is TGTGCCAGCAGCCAAGACGTAGAGACCCAGTACTTC.

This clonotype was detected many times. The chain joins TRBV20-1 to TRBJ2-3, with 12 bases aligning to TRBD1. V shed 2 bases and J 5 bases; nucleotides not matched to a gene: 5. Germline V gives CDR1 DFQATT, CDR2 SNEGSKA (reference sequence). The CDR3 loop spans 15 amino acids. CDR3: CSARSGTGGVDTQYF. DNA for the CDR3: TGCAGTGCTAGATCCGGGACAGGGGGCGTAGATACGCAGTATTTT.

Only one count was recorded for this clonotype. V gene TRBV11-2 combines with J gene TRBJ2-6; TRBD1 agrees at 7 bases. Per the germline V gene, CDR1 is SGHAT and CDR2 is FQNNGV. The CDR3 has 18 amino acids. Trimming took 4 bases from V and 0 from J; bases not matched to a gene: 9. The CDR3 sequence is CASSSIRTGFSGANVLTF. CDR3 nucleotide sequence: TGTGCCAGCAGCTCTATCCGGACAGGCTTCTCTGGGGCCAACGTCCTGACTTTC.